These T cell receptor beta chains were read from a single sample in a study of shared clonotypes between healthy human individuals. Assay: immunoSEQ multiplex PCR; the TCRdb copy retains only in-frame clones and omits some. The data contain approximately 500,000 clones, about four fifths of them singletons. What was sequenced was PBMCs. These receptors all stem from a woman in her thirties or forties in good health. Some clones in this sample may be carry-over from other donors' samples. The CDR3 runs from the conserved cysteine through the conserved F or W. The D gene is left open where the match is weak. Some rows have no size entry. The others give once, few or many, or a class for an expanded clone.

V	J	size	D	length	CDR3	DNA
TRBV29-1	TRBJ2-1	few	-	11	CSVEDRWEQFF	TGCAGCGTTGAAGACAGGTGGGAGCAGTTCTTC
TRBV19	TRBJ1-2	-	TRBD1	14	CASTLRTGSYGYTF	TGTGCCAGTACCCTCAGGACAGGGTCCTATGGCTACACCTTC
TRBV4-3	TRBJ2-7	few	-	14	CASSQRAESYEQYF	TGCGCCAGCAGCCAGAGGGCAGAGAGCTACGAGCAGTACTTC
TRBV5-6	TRBJ2-5	-	-	12	CASSTLQETQYF	TGTGCCAGCAGCACATTACAAGAGACCCAGTACTTC
TRBV18	TRBJ2-3	-	TRBD1	16	CASSPRDRSSTDTQYF	TGTGCCAGCTCACCACGGGACAGGTCTAGCACAGATACGCAGTATTTT
TRBV28	TRBJ2-6	-	TRBD2	17	CASISRGVPSGANVLTF	TGTGCCAGCATCTCCCGGGGGGTACCCTCTGGGGCCAACGTCCTGACTTTC
TRBV7-2	TRBJ2-6	once	-	18	CASSRGAGGLSGANVLTF	TGTGCCAGCAGCCGGGGCGCAGGGGGGTTGAGTGGGGCCAACGTCCTGACTTTC
TRBV7-3	TRBJ1-3	-	-	16	CASSLNAQTSGNTIYF	TGTGCCAGCAGCTTAAACGCCCAGACCTCTGGAAACACCATATATTTT
TRBV15	TRBJ1-3	-	-	16	CATSRDWSGSGNTIYF	TGTGCCACCAGCAGAGATTGGAGCGGCTCTGGAAACACCATATATTTT
TRBV5-1	TRBJ2-3	-	TRBD1	14	CASSSQGGTDTQYF	TGCGCCAGCAGCTCCCAGGGGGGCACAGATACGCAGTATTTT
TRBV5-1	TRBJ1-2	-	TRBD1	14	CASSLGQGADGYTF	TGCGCCAGCAGCTTGGGACAGGGGGCGGATGGCTACACCTTC
TRBV28	TRBJ1-1	-	TRBD1	14	CAIRTGGKVTEAFF	TGTGCCATCCGGACAGGGGGTAAGGTCACTGAAGCTTTCTTT
TRBV19	TRBJ1-1	few	-	13	CASSILGNTEAFF	TGTGCCAGTAGTATCCTGGGGAACACTGAAGCTTTCTTT
TRBV18	TRBJ1-5	-	-	16	CASSQDRLVDNQPQHF	TGTGCCAGCTCACAAGACAGGCTCGTAGACAATCAGCCCCAGCATTTT
TRBV11-2	TRBJ2-3	-	TRBD2	13	CASIRLAGGEEYF	TGTGCCAGCATCAGACTAGCGGGAGGGGAGGAGTATTTT
TRBV7-3	TRBJ1-1	-	-	14	CASSPSGTNTEAFF	TGTGCCAGCAGCCCCTCGGGGACGAACACTGAAGCTTTCTTT
TRBV19	TRBJ2-4	-	-	14	CASSISLAKNIQYF	TGTGCCAGTAGTATCAGTCTAGCCAAAAACATTCAGTACTTC
TRBV9	TRBJ1-1	-	-	16	CASSPREVGRGGEAFF	TGTGCCAGCAGCCCCAGGGAAGTGGGGAGGGGTGGTGAAGCTTTCTTT
TRBV14	TRBJ2-2	-	TRBD2	15	CASSRLTSGAGELFF	TGTGCCAGCAGCCGACTCACTAGCGGCGCCGGGGAGCTGTTTTTT
TRBV7-2	TRBJ1-5	-	-	15	CASSLVWGSNQPQHF	TGTGCCAGCAGCTTAGTATGGGGGAGCAATCAGCCCCAGCATTTT
TRBV10-3	TRBJ1-2	-	-	16	CAISERPSWGQLGYTF	TGTGCCATCAGTGAGAGGCCATCTTGGGGACAACTAGGCTACACCTTC
TRBV28	TRBJ2-7	-	-	15	CASSAGQYPSYEQYF	TGTGCCAGCAGTGCGGGACAGTATCCTTCCTACGAGCAGTACTTC
TRBV7-2	TRBJ1-1	few	-	15	CASSPHGLGNTEAFF	TGTGCCAGCAGCCCGCACGGGCTTGGGAACACTGAAGCTTTCTTT
TRBV9	TRBJ2-5	-	-	16	CASSSGRTTNQETQYF	TGTGCCAGCAGCTCCGGACGGACAACAAACCAAGAGACCCAGTACTTC
TRBV6-1	TRBJ2-7	-	TRBD1	14	CASSIGQGAYEQYF	TGTGCCAGCAGCATCGGACAGGGCGCCTACGAGCAGTACTTC
TRBV19	TRBJ1-1	-	-	16	CASSTGSGDPNTEAFF	TGTGCCAGTAGTACCGGGTCAGGGGATCCGAACACTGAAGCTTTCTTT
TRBV28	TRBJ1-1	-	-	14	CASRSAGTNTEAFF	TGTGCCAGCCGCTCCGCAGGTACGAACACTGAAGCTTTCTTT
TRBV18	TRBJ1-5	few	TRBD1	15	CASSTGQGADQPQHF	TGTGCCAGCTCGACCGGACAGGGAGCAGATCAGCCCCAGCATTTT